This is a list of T cell receptor beta chains from one sample in a study of shared clonotypes between healthy human individuals. Only in-frame clones appear in the TCRdb table, and some are missing; sequencing was by immunoSEQ multiplex PCR. The table records some 1,100,000 clones, 75% to 80% of them present only once. Sequencing input: memory CD4+ T cells from PBMCs. All receptors come from a man aged 18 to 29 in good health. Some clones in this sample may be carry-over from other donors' samples. Each CDR3 is given with its conserved first and last residue. The D gene is left open where the match is weak. Clone size appears in some rows only: once, few, many, or a class for an expanded clone.

size	D	V	J	DNA	CDR3
NA	TRBD1	TRBV5-1	TRBJ2-7	TGCGCCAGCAGCTTACGGACAGGGCCCCCCTCCTACGAGCAGTACTTC	CASSLRTGPPSYEQYF
NA	TRBD2	TRBV7-3	TRBJ2-3	TGTGCCAGCAGCCCACCCGGGGGGGGCTCTAATCGGGGCAGCCAGTATTTT	CASSPPGGGSNRGSQYF
NA	NA	TRBV5-6	TRBJ2-3	TGTGCCAGCAGCCTGACGACAGATACGCAGTATTTT	CASSLTTDTQYF
few	NA	TRBV6-1	TRBJ1-5	TGTGCCAGCAGTGAAGCAGGCCTACCCCTTCGGCAGCCCCAGCATTTT	CASSEAGLPLRQPQHF
NA	NA	TRBV9	TRBJ2-6	TGTGCCAGCAGCACCCCCTCTGGGGCCAACGTCCTGACTTTC	CASSTPSGANVLTF
NA	NA	TRBV28	TRBJ2-7	TGTGCCAGCAGTTTATGGTACGAAACGAACACCTACGAGCAGTACTTC	CASSLWYETNTYEQYF
NA	NA	TRBV19	TRBJ2-7	TGTGCCAGTAGTATAGCTAAGGGAACTGAGTCCTACGAGCAGTACTTC	CASSIAKGTESYEQYF
NA	TRBD2	TRBV11-2	TRBJ2-7	TGTGCCAGCAGCCCTACACCGAGGGTAGCGGGATCCTACGAGCAGTACTTC	CASSPTPRVAGSYEQYF
NA	NA	TRBV28	TRBJ2-7	TGTGCCAGCAGTCTGTTGCCGGGGGCCGGCTACGAGCAGTACTTC	CASSLLPGAGYEQYF
NA	TRBD1	TRBV5-1	TRBJ2-7	TGCGCCAGCAGCCCACTCCCTAACAGGGGTTCCGAGCAGTACTTC	CASSPLPNRGSEQYF
NA	NA	TRBV6-5	TRBJ1-1	TGTGCCAGCAGTTACAGGCCCATGAACACTGAAGCTTTCTTT	CASSYRPMNTEAFF
NA	NA	TRBV9	TRBJ1-1	TGTGCCAGCAGCGTCCGAGGGAACACTGAAGCTTTCTTT	CASSVRGNTEAFF
NA	TRBD1	TRBV2	TRBJ1-3	TGTGCCAGCAGCCCACAGGGGCTTCAAAACACCATATATTTT	CASSPQGLQNTIYF
NA	NA	TRBV4-3	TRBJ2-2	TGCGCCAGCAGCCAAGGAGTCCCGCGGGGCGCGAACACCGGGGAGCTGTTTTTT	CASSQGVPRGANTGELFF
NA	TRBD1	TRBV28	TRBJ2-1	TGTGCCAGCAGTTTTATGGGACAGGGAACCTACAATGAGCAGTTCTTC	CASSFMGQGTYNEQFF
NA	TRBD2	TRBV5-4	TRBJ2-3	TGTGCCAGCAGCTCAGGACTAGTCGGGGATACGCAGTATTTT	CASSSGLVGDTQYF
NA	NA	TRBV5-6	TRBJ2-2	TGTGCCAGCAGCTTAACAGGAACCGGGGAGCTGTTTTTT	CASSLTGTGELFF
NA	TRBD2	TRBV11-2	TRBJ2-1	TGTGCCAGCAGCCCCCGGTTAGCGGGGGTCTACAATGAGCAGTTCTTC	CASSPRLAGVYNEQFF
NA	NA	TRBV9	TRBJ2-7	TGTGCCAGCAGCGTAGAGGGGGGAGGAGGCTCCTACGAGCAGTACTTC	CASSVEGGGGSYEQYF
NA	TRBD1	TRBV19	TRBJ2-7	TGTGCCAGTAGTGGACAGGGGGGACTTAGGAGGGGATACGAGCAGTACTTC	CASSGQGGLRRGYEQYF